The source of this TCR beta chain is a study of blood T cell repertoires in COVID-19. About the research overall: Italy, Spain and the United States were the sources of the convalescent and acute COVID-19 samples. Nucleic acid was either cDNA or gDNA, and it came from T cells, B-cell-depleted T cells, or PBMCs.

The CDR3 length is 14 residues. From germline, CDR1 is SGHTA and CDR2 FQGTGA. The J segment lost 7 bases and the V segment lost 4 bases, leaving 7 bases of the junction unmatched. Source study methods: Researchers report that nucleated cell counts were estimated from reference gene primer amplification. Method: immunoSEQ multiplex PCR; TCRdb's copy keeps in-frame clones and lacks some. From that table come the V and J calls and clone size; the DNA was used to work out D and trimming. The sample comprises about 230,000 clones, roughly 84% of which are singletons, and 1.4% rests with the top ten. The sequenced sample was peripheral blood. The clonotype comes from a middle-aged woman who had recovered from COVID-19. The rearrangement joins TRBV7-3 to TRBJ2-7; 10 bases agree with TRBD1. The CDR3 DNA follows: TGTGCCAGCAGCTCGAGACAGGGGGCGCGGGAGCAGTACTTC. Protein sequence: CASSSRQGAREQYF.